The 24 T cell receptor beta chains reported below all come from one sample, sequenced in a study of cytomegalovirus exposure and HLA in healthy donors (dated 2017 in TCRdb). Receptor libraries were prepared by the immunoSEQ multiplex PCR assay. For the multiplex PCR, a mixture combining 60 forward primers for TCR Vbeta segments and 13 reverse primers for TCR Jbeta segments was used. Not all clones reach the TCRdb copy of this immuneACCESS table, which keeps in-frame sequences only. Checked studies attribute under half of the gap to unresolved V genes and leave the rest unexplained. Within this sample are some 130,000 clones, with about 80% of them counted one time only. Around 3% of the sample is held by the ten biggest clonotypes. Material for sequencing was PBMCs. These receptors were collected from a boy aged 2 to 10 in good health and CMV-seronegative.

This clone has more than one count but fewer than ten. This chain uses TRBV5-1 with TRBJ1-6, with a tentative D call TRBD1 (5 bases). This CDR3 comprises 16 residues. V was cut by 2 bases and J by 7 bases, with 16 bases left in between. Germline V gives CDR1 SGHRS, CDR2 YFSETQ. CDR3 protein: CASSLPQGRGNSPLHF. Written as DNA, the CDR3 is TGCGCCAGCAGCTTACCTCAGGGTAGGGGAAATTCACCCCTCCACTTT.

This chain uses TRBV7-9 with TRBJ2-2, with unresolved D. The germline V gene has CDR1 SEHNR and CDR2 FQNEAQ (reference sequence). The CDR3 runs to 16 residues. Deletions cut 2 bases from V and 6 bases from J, with 16 bases between. For the CDR3, the DNA is TGTGCCAGCAGCTTAAGCCAGGCTGTCCTACCCGGGGAGCTGTTTTTT. Translated, it gives CASSLSQAVLPGELFF.

The rearrangement joins TRBV7-3 to TRBJ2-2; D remains unclear. The V and J ends lost 6 bases and 2 bases respectively, with 13 bases between them. Germline V gene sequence: CDR1 SGHTA, CDR2 FQGTGA. The CDR3 length is 15 residues. DNA of the CDR3: TGTGCCAGCAGTCCGGCGGAAGCAAACACCGGGGAGCTGTTTTTT. This translates into CASSPAEANTGELFF.

This chain connects TRBV7-2 to TRBJ2-3, with 7 bases identical to TRBD1. The CDR3 is 17 residues long. The ends lost 5 bases at V and 7 bases at J; junction bases unmatched: 18. The germline V gene encodes CDR1 SGHTA and CDR2 FQGNSA. The CDR3 reads CASSRPQGLGQVHTQYF. CDR3 nucleotides: TGTGCCAGCAGCCGCCCACAGGGGCTGGGTCAGGTTCATACGCAGTATTTT.

This clone has only one observation. The V gene is TRBV5-6, the J gene TRBJ1-3; weak D call: TRBD1 (5 bases). Germline V gives CDR1 SGHDT, CDR2 YYEEEE. The CDR3 sequence is 15 residues long. The ends were cut back, 4 bases at V and 1 base at J, with 12 bases in the middle. The CDR3 sequence is CASSGGTASGNTIYF. Here the CDR3 DNA reads TGTGCCAGCAGCGGCGGGACTGCTTCTGGAAACACCATATATTTT.

J is TRBJ2-1 and V is TRBV6-4; D may be TRBD2 (6 bases). Germline-derived CDR1 and CDR2 are MRHNA and SNTAGT. The germline V and J ends were trimmed by 10 bases and 6 bases, with 16 bases remaining between them. The CDR3 is 13 amino acids. The CDR3 coding sequence is TGTGCCACCTCACCGGGAGACGTCAATGAGCAGTTCTTC. It yields the protein CATSPGDVNEQFF.

The J gene is TRBJ1-3, the V gene TRBV27; maybe TRBD1 (5 bases). This CDR3 contains 14 residues. The germline V gene has CDR1 MNHEY and CDR2 SMNVEV (reference sequence). Trimming took 4 bases from V and 3 from J, leaving 10 bases between them. CDR3 region: CASSSQGNGNTIYF. In DNA, the CDR3 is TGTGCCAGCAGTTCTCAGGGTAATGGAAACACCATATATTTT.

This clone was recorded a few times. The chain uses TRBV6-4 and TRBJ1-1; D not resolved. The CDR3 has 15 amino acids. Germline loops: CDR1 MRHNA, CDR2 SNTAGT. The V end was cut by 6 bases, the J end by 4 bases, with 18 bases between. CDR3 sequence reads: CASRNSEEGGTEAFF. DNA of the CDR3: TGTGCCAGCAGAAACTCGGAGGAAGGTGGCACTGAAGCTTTCTTT.

The genes are TRBV5-8 and TRBJ1-5, with 8 bases that match TRBD1. The germline V gene has CDR1 SGHTS and CDR2 YDEGEE. The CDR3 length is 14 residues. V was clipped by 2 bases and J by 5 bases; unmatched bases: 3. DNA for the CDR3: TGTGCCAGCAGCTTCAGGGGGCTGGATCAGCCCCAGCATTTT. Translating gives CASSFRGLDQPQHF.

The gene calls are TRBV5-1 and TRBJ2-7, with D uncertain. The CDR3 is 16 amino acids. The germline V gene has CDR1 SGHRS and CDR2 YFSETQ. Trimming removed 1 base from V and 4 bases from J, with 18 bases in between. For the CDR3, the DNA is TGCGCCAGCAGCTTGCAATACGACCAGGAAGATTACGAGCAGTACTTC. This sequence encodes CASSLQYDQEDYEQYF.

This clone was seen a few times. The chain joins TRBV19 to TRBJ1-2; 10 bases match TRBD1. This CDR3 has 17 residues. After removal of 3 bases from V and 4 bases from J, the junction contained 11 bases not matched to a gene. CDR1 is LNHDA and CDR2 is SQIVND in the germline V gene (reference sequence). The CDR3 loop reads CASSIGTGVLDAYGYTF. The CDR3 nucleotides are TGTGCCAGTAGTATCGGGACAGGGGTTTTAGACGCCTATGGCTACACCTTC.

The chain carries TRBV5-1 and TRBJ1-1, with D possibly being TRBD1 (6 bases). Deletions cut 1 base from V and 0 bases from J, with 13 bases between. Per the germline V gene, CDR1 is SGHRS and CDR2 is YFSETQ. This CDR3 comprises 16 residues. CDR3 DNA sequence: TGCGCCAGCAGCTTGCGAACAGGGTCGGTGAACACTGAAGCTTTCTTT. It encodes CASSLRTGSVNTEAFF.

The V and J genes are TRBV15 and TRBJ2-6, with D tentatively TRBD2 (5 bases). The CDR3 length is 16 residues. Trimming stripped 0 bases from V and 2 bases from J, with 8 bases between. Per the germline V gene, CDR1 is LNHNV and CDR2 is YYDKDF (reference sequence). The CDR3 nucleotides are TGTGCCACCAGCAGAGATTCGGGGACTGGGGCCAACGTCCTGACTTTC. Protein sequence: CATSRDSGTGANVLTF.

The chain joins TRBV19 to TRBJ2-6, with a tentative D call TRBD1 (5 bases). This CDR3 comprises 17 residues. V gave up 6 bases and J gave up 3 bases, with 18 bases separating them. Per the germline V gene, CDR1 is LNHDA and CDR2 is SQIVND (reference sequence). DNA for the CDR3: TGTGCCAGTAGGAAAGGGGTAAATGGCCGTGGGGCCAACGTCCTGACTTTC. This gives the protein CASRKGVNGRGANVLTF. Together with reference TRBV19 and TRBJ2-6, the CDR3 gives the full variable domain: DGGITQSPKYLFRKEGQNVTLSCEQNLNHDAMYWYRQDPGQGLRLIYYSQIVNDFQKGDIAEGYSVSREKKESFPLTVTSAQKNPTAFYLCASRKGVNGRGANVLTFGAGSRLTVL.

This clone was observed a single time. This sequence joins TRBV10-3 and TRBJ1-4, with D perhaps matching TRBD1 (6 bases). There are 15 residues in the CDR3. Trimming took off 3 bases at V and 5 bases at J, with 13 bases between the two ends. In germline, CDR1 is ENHRY, CDR2 SYGVKD. The CDR3, as DNA: TGTGCCATCAGTGACGGAGGACAGATGAATGAAAAACTGTTTTTT. As protein: CAISDGGQMNEKLFF.

V and J are TRBV13 and TRBJ1-2; D is uncertain. The CDR3 contains 14 residues. Germline values: CDR1 PRHDT, CDR2 FYEKMQ (reference sequence). The V and J ends lost 7 bases and 8 bases respectively, with 20 bases between them. The CDR3 loop is CASTSEDGGDGYTF. The CDR3 nucleotides are TGTGCCAGCACCTCCGAAGATGGCGGAGACGGCTACACCTTC.

V is TRBV29-1 and J is TRBJ2-3; 11 bases fit TRBD2. Germline CDR1 is SQVTM and CDR2 is ANQGSEA. This CDR3 has 15 residues. V trimming: 7 bases; J trimming: 4 bases; junction bases outside the gene matches: 10. CDR3 coding DNA: TGCAGCGGGGAGGTACTAGCGGGGGTTCCAGATACGCAGTATTTT. Its protein product is CSGEVLAGVPDTQYF.

This chain joins TRBV6-1 and TRBJ1-4; TRBD1 matches 7 bases. This CDR3 has 16 residues. The V segment lost 0 bases and the J segment 7 bases; nucleotides outside the gene matches: 8. Germline V CDR1 and CDR2: MNHNS, SASEGT. As DNA, the CDR3 is TGTGCCAGCAGTGAAGCGGACAGGACCTTTAGTGAAAAACTGTTTTTT. Translation: CASSEADRTFSEKLFF.

This chain links TRBV7-2 with TRBJ2-3; tentatively, D is TRBD2 (6 bases). V was shortened by 2 bases and J by 5 bases, with 17 bases between the two germline ends. CDR1 is SGHTA, CDR2 FQGNSA, per germline. The CDR3 has 16 amino acids. CDR3 residues: CASSLSGGAIGDTQYF. Here the CDR3 DNA reads TGTGCCAGCAGCTTATCGGGCGGGGCCATAGGAGATACGCAGTATTTT.

The rearrangement uses TRBV30 and TRBJ1-4, with TRBD1 matching over 9 bases. Germline assignment: CDR1 GTSNPN and CDR2 SVGIG (reference sequence). The CDR3 covers 15 residues. The CDR3 here is CACFRETGGDEKLFF. Written as DNA, the CDR3 is TGTGCTTGTTTTCGAGAGACAGGGGGAGATGAAAAACTGTTTTTT.

This chain links TRBV7-3 with TRBJ1-1; 7 positions match TRBD1. The CDR3 runs to 19 residues. Germline lookup yields CDR1 SGHTA and CDR2 FQGTGA. V shed 1 base and J 0 bases; nucleotides not matched to a gene: 14. The CDR3 region has the DNA TGTGCCAGCAGCTTAATATGGATGCGGGACAGAGACATGAACACTGAAGCTTTCTTT. Translating it yields CASSLIWMRDRDMNTEAFF.

The chain carries TRBV9 and TRBJ1-1; TRBD1 might be the D (6 bases). The germline V gene encodes CDR1 SGDLS and CDR2 YYNGEE. Trimming took off 3 bases at V and 6 bases at J, with 12 bases between the two ends. The CDR3 extends over 13 amino acids. CDR3: CASSADSIPEAFF. CDR3 in DNA: TGTGCCAGCAGCGCGGACAGTATCCCTGAAGCTTTCTTT.

The chain links TRBV5-6 to TRBJ2-1, with 11 bases lining up with TRBD2. This CDR3 spans 18 amino acids. V lost 0 bases to trimming and J lost 8 bases; unmatched junction nucleotides: 13. Germline V lookup: CDR1 SGHDT, CDR2 YYEEEE. The CDR3 spells CASSLEASGRPFPDEQFF. The CDR3 coding sequence is TGTGCCAGCAGCTTGGAGGCTAGCGGGAGGCCCTTCCCCGATGAGCAGTTCTTC.

The chain joins TRBV19 to TRBJ1-5; perhaps TRBD1 as D (6 bases). CDR1 and CDR2 from the germline V gene are LNHDA and SQIVND (reference sequence). This CDR3 spans 17 amino acids. Between the trimmed V and J ends, which lost 4 bases and 0 bases, there was a span of 16 bases. The CDR3 is CASSRTVRAYSNQPQHF. DNA of the CDR3: TGTGCCAGTAGTAGGACAGTGAGGGCTTATAGCAATCAGCCCCAGCATTTT.